This paragraph reports one T cell receptor beta chain. These data originate in a study of blood T cell repertoires in COVID-19. V was clipped by 3 bases and J by 1 base; unmatched bases: 5. The CDR3 covers 15 residues. Germline CDR1 SGHDN, CDR2 FVKESK. Here immunoSEQ multiplex PCR was the method, and the copy in TCRdb shows in-frame clones only, minus some. Of roughly 250,000 clones listed, roughly 90% were seen once; the top ten hold 2.3%. This sequence was found in a woman in her forties with acute COVID-19. The chain has TRBV14 and TRBJ1-1; 7 nucleotides agree with TRBD1. Sequencing was done on a sample of PBMCs or T cells enriched from blood (not recorded which). For the CDR3, the DNA is TGTGCCAGCAGCCATGAGAACAGGGGGAACACTGAAGCTTTCTTT. Amino acids: CASSHENRGNTEAFF.